The source of this T cell receptor (beta chain) is a study of TIL therapy for anti-PD-1-resistant metastatic lung cancer. Time point of the sample: pre-treatment sample, taken before nivolumab and TIL therapy. The tumor samples were excised metastases, mostly pleural nodules or supraclavicular lymph nodes. Whole-study findings and limits: Patients were highly selected, enriched for treatment-naive, never-smoker and oncogene-addicted cases.

This clone came up once. Its target is not known. Sequencing used immunoSEQ v3. Sequencing used immunoSEQ multiplex PCR; TCRdb keeps in-frame clones, though not all of them. The sample has about 50,000 clones, roughly 70% seen once. Trimming shortened V by 7 bases and J by 0 bases, and 16 bases separated the two germline ends. CDR1 LNHDA and CDR2 SQIVND come from the germline V gene (reference sequence). CDR3 length: 17 amino acids. This receptor was taken from a person between 25 and 80 years old with non-small cell lung cancer. Specimen: tumor tissue, collected at baseline. The V call is TRBV19, the J call TRBJ2-6; D is tentatively TRBD1 or TRBD2 (6 bases each). CDR3 in amino acids: CASNAGTLRSGANVLTF. The CDR3, as DNA: TGTGCCAGTAATGCGGGGACACTCCGCTCTGGGGCCAACGTCCTGACTTTC.